This entry describes one TCR beta chain. This sample stems from a study of technical replicates of blood from a few donors. From germline, CDR1 is LGHNT and CDR2 FRNRAP. V trimming: 0 bases; J trimming: 7 bases; junction bases outside the gene matches: 3. The CDR3 contains 15 residues. The method was immunoSEQ multiplex PCR; TCRdb's version includes in-frame clones alone and lacks a portion of them. The table lists fewer than 90,000 clones, approximately 96% of them singletons. The sequence was obtained from a human donor in good health. The rearrangement links TRBV12-5 to TRBJ2-1; 10 bases are shared with TRBD2. Specimen: T cells isolated from PBMCs. CDR3 protein: CASGLVLAGNNEQFF. The DNA for the CDR3 is TGTGCTAGTGGTTTGGTACTAGCGGGGAATAATGAGCAGTTCTTC.